The 26 T cell receptor beta chains below were found in one sample sequenced in a study of OX40 agonist ivuxolimab in advanced cancers. Sequencing used immunoSEQ multiplex PCR; TCRdb keeps in-frame clones, though not all of them. There are around 92,000 clones in the sample; approximately 93% occur only once, and 0.25% to 0.3% lies in the top ten. The specimen was CD4+ or CD8+ T cells sorted from blood, collected in a trial of the OX40 agonist ivuxolimab. The receptors stem from an adult with an advanced solid tumor such as melanoma, head and neck, liver or kidney cancer.

The chain links TRBV6-5 to TRBJ1-5; D is unclear. V was trimmed by 8 bases and J by 2 bases, leaving 10 bases between them. Germline-derived CDR1 and CDR2 are MNHEY and SVGAGI. CDR3 length equals 13 residues. The CDR3 region has the DNA TGTGCCAGCGCATCGACGGGCAATCAGCCCCAGCATTTT. Translating gives CASASTGNQPQHF.

Only one count was recorded for this clone. Other DNA sequences from this sample encode an identical CDR3 as well. V usage is TRBV18 and J usage is TRBJ2-3; D remains unclear. The CDR3 sequence is 12 residues long. V was shortened by 3 bases and J by 3 bases, with 4 bases between the two germline ends. CDR1 and CDR2 (germline): KGHSH, LQKENI. CDR3 nucleotides: TGTGCCAGCTCACCGCGGACAGATACGCAGTATTTT. Translated: CASSPRTDTQYF.

This clone was recorded only once. The rearrangement uses TRBV11-3 and TRBJ2-1; tentatively, D is TRBD1 or TRBD2 (5 bases each). The V end lost 5 bases, the J end lost 5 bases, and 10 bases lay between the germline ends. The CDR3 extends over 13 amino acids. CDR1 and CDR2 from the germline V gene are SGHNT and YENEEA. CDR3 nucleotide sequence: TGTGCCAGCAGCCCCGGGACCAACAATGAGCAGTTCTTC. This gives the protein CASSPGTNNEQFF.

In DNA, the CDR3 is TGTGCCAGCAGGGTAGATATTAACACCGGGGAGCTGTTTTTT. This sequence encodes CASRVDINTGELFF. The rearrangement joins TRBV2 to TRBJ2-2; D uncertain. Germline lookup yields CDR1 SNHLY and CDR2 FYNNEI. The CDR3 length is 14 residues. Deletions cut 6 bases from V and 2 bases from J, with 10 bases between.

The J gene is TRBJ2-1, the V gene TRBV5-1; 7 bases fit TRBD2. Germline loops: CDR1 SGHRS, CDR2 YFSETQ. This CDR3 region has 16 residues. The trim removed 3 bases at V and 4 bases at J, leaving 10 bases unmatched. As DNA, the CDR3 is TGCGCCAGCAGCTACCTGGGAGCGGGGAGTTACAATGAGCAGTTCTTC. As protein: CASSYLGAGSYNEQFF.

Of note for this clone: At the DNA level, this CDR3 is encoded by other sequences in the same sample as well. The V gene is TRBV18, the J gene TRBJ1-1; no reliable D call. The germline CDR1 and CDR2 sequences are KGHSH and LQKENI. The CDR3 has 13 residues. Trimming cost V 3 bases and J 1 base, with 6 bases left between them. The CDR3 bases are TGTGCCAGCTCACCTGGAGCGAACACTGAAGCTTTCTTT. Protein product: CASSPGANTEAFF. The complete variable domain, with remaining parts taken from reference TRBV18 and TRBJ1-1, reads NAGVMQNPRHLVRRRGQEARLRCSPMKGHSHVYWYRQLPEEGLKFMVYLQKENIIDESGMPKERFSAEFPKEGPSILRIQQVVRGDSAAYFCASSPGANTEAFFGQGTRLTVV.

This chain connects TRBV28 to TRBJ2-5; D is tentatively TRBD1 or TRBD2 (5 bases each). V lost 5 bases, J lost 4 bases, and 17 bases lay in between. Germline loops: CDR1 MDHEN, CDR2 SYDVKM. The CDR3 has 15 residues. For the CDR3, the DNA is TGTGCCAGCAGTCTGGGGGTCAGGGTAGCAGAGACCCAGTACTTC. As protein: CASSLGVRVAETQYF.

The rearrangement uses TRBV4-3 and TRBJ1-2; D remains unclear. Germline V gene sequence: CDR1 LGHNA, CDR2 YSLEER. The CDR3 has 17 amino acids. V was pared by 0 bases and J by 4 bases, with 18 bases between. The CDR3 loop reads CASSQDVAGQASYGYTF. CDR3 DNA: TGCGCCAGCAGCCAAGATGTGGCCGGGCAGGCGAGCTATGGCTACACCTTC.

The rearrangement uses TRBV13 and TRBJ2-1, with D perhaps TRBD1 (5 bases). V lost 0 bases, J lost 3 bases, and 9 bases lay in between. Germline V gene data show CDR1 as PRHDT and CDR2 as FYEKMQ (reference sequence). The CDR3 length is 15 residues. The CDR3, as DNA: TGTGCCAGCAGCTTAGGCAGGGCTCTCTACAATGAGCAGTTCTTC. Translation: CASSLGRALYNEQFF.

The rearrangement joins TRBV30 to TRBJ2-5; the D is unclear. V dropped 0 bases and J dropped 5 bases, with 10 bases sitting between them. Per the germline V gene, CDR1 is GTSNPN and CDR2 is SVGIG (reference sequence). This CDR3 is built from 13 residues. This CDR3 reads CAWSVQHIETQYF. CDR3 sequence (DNA): TGTGCCTGGAGTGTACAACATATTGAGACCCAGTACTTC.

The V and J genes are TRBV27 and TRBJ2-3; either TRBD1 or TRBD2 may fit D (6 bases each). This CDR3 has 18 residues. V was clipped by 4 bases and J by 3 bases, with 23 bases between them. CDR1 MNHEY and CDR2 SMNVEV come from the germline V gene (reference sequence). The CDR3 loop is CASSSSLRGGFFTDTQYF. CDR3 DNA sequence: TGTGCCAGCAGTTCCTCCCTCAGGGGAGGTTTTTTTACAGATACGCAGTATTTT.

J is TRBJ2-1 and V is TRBV25-1; TRBD2 aligns across 7 bases. Germline lookup yields CDR1 MGHDK and CDR2 SYGVNS. The CDR3 totals 16 residues. Trimming cost V 3 bases and J 5 bases; bases outside gene matches: 10. The CDR3 DNA reads TGTGCCAGCAGTGATTCCCTACTAGCGCGGGACAATGAGCAGTTCTTC. It is translated as CASSDSLLARDNEQFF.

For the CDR3, the DNA is TGCGCCAGCAGCTTGGGGGCTATTGGCTACAATGAGCAGTTCTTC. This translates into CASSLGAIGYNEQFF. V is TRBV5-1 and J is TRBJ2-1; D gene ambiguous. Germline CDR1 and CDR2: SGHRS and YFSETQ. The CDR3 consists of 15 residues. Trimming pared 0 bases from V and 3 bases from J, leaving 10 bases between.

This sequence joins TRBV7-6 and TRBJ1-1; 7 bases align to TRBD1. V was clipped by 5 bases and J by 3 bases; unmatched bases: 9. Per the germline V gene, CDR1 is SGHVS and CDR2 is FNYEAQ. The CDR3 extends over 15 amino acids. DNA of the CDR3: TGTGCCAGCAGCCCGCGACAGGGAGGGGACACTGAAGCTTTCTTT. This translates into CASSPRQGGDTEAFF.

The V gene is TRBV5-6, the J gene TRBJ2-3, with 9 bases matching TRBD2. After removal of 1 base from V and 7 bases from J, the junction contained 13 bases not matched to a gene. CDR1 is SGHDT and CDR2 is YYEEEE in the germline V gene. The CDR3 consists of 17 residues. The chain's CDR3 is CASSLTKLAGAGYTQYF. As DNA, the CDR3 is TGTGCCAGCAGCTTGACCAAACTAGCGGGCGCGGGCTATACGCAGTATTTT.

This rearrangement joins TRBV6-6 to TRBJ2-3; D may be TRBD1 (7 bases). V was clipped by 5 bases and J by 0 bases, with 15 bases between them. The CDR3 sequence is 16 residues long. Per the germline V gene, CDR1 is MNHNY and CDR2 is SVGAGI (reference sequence). CDR3 region: CASSTYRGGSTDTQYF. Written as DNA, the CDR3 is TGTGCCAGCAGTACGTACAGGGGAGGAAGCACAGATACGCAGTATTTT.

This clone was observed once. This CDR3 reads CASSGQYNSPLHF. In DNA form, the CDR3 reads TGTGCCAGCAGCGGACAGTATAATTCACCCCTCCACTTT. The chain couples TRBV6-6 to TRBJ1-6, with D perhaps matching TRBD1 (6 bases). Germline-derived CDR1 and CDR2 are MNHNY and SVGAGI (reference sequence). The germline V and J ends were trimmed by 6 bases and 4 bases, with 7 bases remaining between them. The CDR3 is made up of 13 amino acids.

In its sample, this clone was seen once. CDR3 sequence (DNA): TGTGCCAGCTCACCGTTCTCGACAGGGGAAGGCGAAAAACTGTTTTTT. Protein product: CASSPFSTGEGEKLFF. The chain combines TRBV18 with TRBJ1-4; 8 bases agree with TRBD1. CDR3 length: 16 residues. Trimming at V came to 3 bases and at J to 8 bases, leaving 11 bases not matched to a gene. Germline assignment: CDR1 KGHSH and CDR2 LQKENI.

The rearrangement links TRBV2 to TRBJ2-1; D is tentatively TRBD1 or TRBD2 (6 bases each). The CDR3 is 15 amino acids. The germline CDR1 and CDR2 sequences are SNHLY and FYNNEI. The V and J ends lost 7 bases and 10 bases respectively, with 23 bases between them. CDR3 sequence: CASTLVEWGAGEQFF. The CDR3 DNA sequence: TGTGCCAGCACCCTGGTGGAGTGGGGGGCAGGAGAGCAGTTCTTC.

This rearrangement joins TRBV7-3 to TRBJ2-1, with D perhaps TRBD1 (6 bases). Per germline, CDR1 SGHTA and CDR2 FQGTGA. The length of the CDR3 is 17 residues. Trimming removed 5 bases at V and 0 bases at J, with 17 bases between. The CDR3 sequence: CASSPRGDPSSYNEQFF. CDR3 bases: TGTGCCAGCAGCCCCAGGGGAGACCCTAGCTCCTACAATGAGCAGTTCTTC.

V usage is TRBV30 and J usage is TRBJ1-1, with D possibly TRBD1 on 6 matching bases. This CDR3 is 13 amino acids long. The V gene lost 2 bases and the J gene lost 2 bases, with 9 bases spanning the gap. CDR1 and CDR2 from the germline V gene are GTSNPN and SVGIG (reference sequence). The CDR3 loop reads CAWSKGGNTEAFF. The CDR3 coding sequence is TGTGCCTGGAGTAAAGGGGGAAACACTGAAGCTTTCTTT.

The chain recombines TRBV30 with TRBJ1-3; D is unresolved. CDR1 and CDR2 (germline): GTSNPN, SVGIG (reference sequence). The CDR3 has 14 residues. The germline V and J ends were trimmed by 2 bases and 0 bases, with 8 bases remaining between them. CDR3 amino acids: CAWSRVFSGNTIYF. The DNA for the CDR3 is TGTGCCTGGAGTCGGGTGTTCTCTGGAAACACCATATATTTT. The full variable domain, its missing parts supplied by reference TRBV30 and TRBJ1-3, is SQTIHQWPATLVQPVGSPLSLECTVEGTSNPNLYWYRQAAGRGLQLLFYSVGIGQISSEVPQNLSASRPQDRQFILSSKKLLLSDSGFYLCAWSRVFSGNTIYFGEGSWLTVV.

J is TRBJ1-1 and V is TRBV6-4, with unresolved D. The germline V and J ends were trimmed by 0 bases and 1 base, with 6 bases remaining between them. The CDR3 contains 14 residues. The germline gives CDR1 MRHNA, CDR2 SNTAGT. The CDR3 nucleotides read TGTGCCAGCAGTGACTCGGGTGGGAACACTGAAGCTTTCTTT. Protein: CASSDSGGNTEAFF.

The chain recombines TRBV5-4 with TRBJ1-1, with 11 bases identical to TRBD1. Germline-derived CDR1 and CDR2 are SGHNT and YYREEE (reference sequence). The V and J ends lost 3 bases and 3 bases, in that order; junction bases with no gene match: 10. The CDR3 has 17 amino acids. The DNA of the CDR3 is TGTGCCAGCAGCTGGACAGGGGGCAGGGTTGCGGACACTGAAGCTTTCTTT. Its protein product is CASSWTGGRVADTEAFF.

The chain couples TRBV10-3 to TRBJ1-2; the match to TRBD1 covers 8 bases. Per germline, CDR1 ENHRY and CDR2 SYGVKD. V dropped 6 bases and J dropped 4; count of bases not matched to a gene: 7. The CDR3 loop spans 14 amino acids. CDR3 loop: CAISQTGVTYGYTF. Here the CDR3 DNA reads TGTGCCATCAGCCAGACAGGGGTCACCTATGGCTACACCTTC.

V is TRBV7-8 and J is TRBJ2-1; 7 nucleotides line up with TRBD1. The CDR3 covers 16 residues. J lost 8 bases, V lost 3 bases, and 13 bases had no gene match. Germline CDR1 SGHVS, CDR2 FQNEAQ. The DNA of the CDR3 is TGTGCCAGCAGCTTCGAGGGGGCCCCATACGGGGATGAGCAGTTCTTC. Translation gives CASSFEGAPYGDEQFF. Drawing the rest from reference TRBV7-8 and TRBJ2-1, the complete variable domain is GAGVSQSPRYKVAKRGQDVALRCDPISGHVSLFWYQQALGQGPEFLTYFQNEAQLDKSGLPSDRFFAERPEGSVSTLKIQRTQQEDSAVYLCASSFEGAPYGDEQFFGPGTRLTVL.